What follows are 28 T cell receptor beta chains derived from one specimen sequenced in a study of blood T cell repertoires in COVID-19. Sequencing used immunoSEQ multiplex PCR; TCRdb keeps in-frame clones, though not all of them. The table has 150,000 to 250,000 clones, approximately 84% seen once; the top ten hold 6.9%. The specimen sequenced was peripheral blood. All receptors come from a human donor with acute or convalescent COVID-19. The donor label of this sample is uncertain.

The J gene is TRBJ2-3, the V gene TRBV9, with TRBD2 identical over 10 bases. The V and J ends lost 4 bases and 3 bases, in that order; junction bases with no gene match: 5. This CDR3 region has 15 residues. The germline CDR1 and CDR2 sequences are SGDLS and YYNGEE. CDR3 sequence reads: CASSRASGRTDTQYF. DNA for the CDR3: TGTGCCAGCAGCCGCGCTAGCGGGAGAACAGATACGCAGTATTTT. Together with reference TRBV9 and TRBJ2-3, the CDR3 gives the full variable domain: DSGVTQTPKHLITATGQRVTLRCSPRSGDLSVYWYQQSLDQGLQFLIQYYNGEERAKGNILERFSAQQFPDLHSELNLSSLELGDSALYFCASSRASGRTDTQYFGPGTRLTVL.

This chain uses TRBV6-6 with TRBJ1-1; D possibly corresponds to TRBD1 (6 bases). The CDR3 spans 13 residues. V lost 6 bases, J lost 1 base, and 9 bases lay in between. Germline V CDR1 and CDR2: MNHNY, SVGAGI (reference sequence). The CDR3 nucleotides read TGTGCCAGCAGCCGACAGGAGAACACTGAAGCTTTCTTT. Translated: CASSRQENTEAFF.

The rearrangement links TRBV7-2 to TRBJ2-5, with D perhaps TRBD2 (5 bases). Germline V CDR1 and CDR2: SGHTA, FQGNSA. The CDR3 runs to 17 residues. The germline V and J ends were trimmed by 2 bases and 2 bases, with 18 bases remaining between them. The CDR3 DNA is TGTGCCAGCAGCTTACCCTACATCACCAGCGGTCAAGAGACCCAGTACTTC. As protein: CASSLPYITSGQETQYF. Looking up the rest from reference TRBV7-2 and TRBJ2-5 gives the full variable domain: GAGVSQSPSNKVTEKGKDVELRCDPISGHTALYWYRQSLGQGLEFLIYFQGNSAPDKSGLPSDRFSAERTGGSVSTLTIQRTQQEDSAVYLCASSLPYITSGQETQYFGPGTRLLVL.

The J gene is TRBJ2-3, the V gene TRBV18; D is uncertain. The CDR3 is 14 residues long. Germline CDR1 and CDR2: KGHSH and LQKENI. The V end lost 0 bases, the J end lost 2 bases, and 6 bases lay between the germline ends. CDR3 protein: CASSPPTYTDTQYF. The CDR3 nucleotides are TGTGCCAGCTCACCACCGACTTACACAGATACGCAGTATTTT.

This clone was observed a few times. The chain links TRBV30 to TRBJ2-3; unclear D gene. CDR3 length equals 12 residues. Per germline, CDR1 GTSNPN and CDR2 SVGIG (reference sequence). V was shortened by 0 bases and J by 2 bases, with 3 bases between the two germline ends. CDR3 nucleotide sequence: TGTGCCTGGAGTGTCTCCACAGATACGCAGTATTTT. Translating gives CAWSVSTDTQYF.

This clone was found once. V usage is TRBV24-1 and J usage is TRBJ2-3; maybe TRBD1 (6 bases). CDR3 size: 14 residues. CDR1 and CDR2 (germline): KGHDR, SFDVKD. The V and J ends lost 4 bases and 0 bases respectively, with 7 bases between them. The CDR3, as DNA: TGTGCCACCAGTGAACAGGGCAGCACAGATACGCAGTATTTT. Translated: CATSEQGSTDTQYF.

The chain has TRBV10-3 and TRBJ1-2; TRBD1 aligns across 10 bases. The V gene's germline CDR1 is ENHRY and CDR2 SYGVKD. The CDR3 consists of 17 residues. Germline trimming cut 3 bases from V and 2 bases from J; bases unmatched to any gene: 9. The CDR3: CAISDLRPGQGNYGYTF. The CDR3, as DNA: TGTGCCATCAGTGACTTACGACCGGGACAGGGGAACTATGGCTACACCTTC.

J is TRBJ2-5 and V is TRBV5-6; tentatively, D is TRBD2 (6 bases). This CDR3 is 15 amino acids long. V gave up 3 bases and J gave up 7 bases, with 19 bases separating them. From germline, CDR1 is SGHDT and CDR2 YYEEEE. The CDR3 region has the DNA TGTGCCAGCAGCTCCTTCTCGCGGGGATTGGGGACCCAGTACTTC. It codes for CASSSFSRGLGTQYF.

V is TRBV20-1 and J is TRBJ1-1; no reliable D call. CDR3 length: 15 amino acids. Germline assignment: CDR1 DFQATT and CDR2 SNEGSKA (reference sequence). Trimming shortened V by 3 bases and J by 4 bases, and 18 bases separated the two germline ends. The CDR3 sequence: CSASGLRSRSTEAFF. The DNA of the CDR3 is TGCAGTGCTAGTGGGTTGAGGAGCCGGAGCACTGAAGCTTTCTTT.

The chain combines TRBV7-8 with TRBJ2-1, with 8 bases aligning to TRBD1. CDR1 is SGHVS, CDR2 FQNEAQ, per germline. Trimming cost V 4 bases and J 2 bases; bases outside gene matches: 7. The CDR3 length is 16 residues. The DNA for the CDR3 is TGTGCCAGCAGCTCTTACCGGGACAGGCCCTACAATGAGCAGTTCTTC. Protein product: CASSSYRDRPYNEQFF.

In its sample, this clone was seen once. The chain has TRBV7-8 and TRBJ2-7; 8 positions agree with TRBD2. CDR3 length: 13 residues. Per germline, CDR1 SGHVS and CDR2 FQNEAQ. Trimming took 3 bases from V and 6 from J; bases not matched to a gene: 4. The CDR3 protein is CASSFAGGREQYF. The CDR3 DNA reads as TGTGCCAGCAGCTTCGCGGGGGGCCGCGAGCAGTACTTC.

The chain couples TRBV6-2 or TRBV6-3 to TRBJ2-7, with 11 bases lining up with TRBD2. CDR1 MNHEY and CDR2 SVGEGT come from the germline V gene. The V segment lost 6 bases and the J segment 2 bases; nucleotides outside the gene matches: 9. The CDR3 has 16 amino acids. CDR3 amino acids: CASSLQELAGAYEQYF. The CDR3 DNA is TGTGCCAGCAGCCTACAAGAACTAGCGGGAGCCTACGAGCAGTACTTC.

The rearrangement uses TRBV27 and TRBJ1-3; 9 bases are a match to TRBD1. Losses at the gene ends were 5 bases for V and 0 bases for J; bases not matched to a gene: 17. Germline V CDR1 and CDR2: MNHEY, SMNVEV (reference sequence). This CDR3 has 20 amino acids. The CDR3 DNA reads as TGTGCCAGCAGTACACCCCCGGGACAGGGACCAGTTCTCTCTGGAAACACCATATATTTT. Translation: CASSTPPGQGPVLSGNTIYF.

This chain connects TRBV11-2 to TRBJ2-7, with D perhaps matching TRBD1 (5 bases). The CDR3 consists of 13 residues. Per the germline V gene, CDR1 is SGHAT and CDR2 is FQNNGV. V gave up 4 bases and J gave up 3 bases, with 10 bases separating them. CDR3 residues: CASSWTLNYEQYF. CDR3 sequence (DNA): TGTGCCAGCAGCTGGACACTTAACTACGAGCAGTACTTC.

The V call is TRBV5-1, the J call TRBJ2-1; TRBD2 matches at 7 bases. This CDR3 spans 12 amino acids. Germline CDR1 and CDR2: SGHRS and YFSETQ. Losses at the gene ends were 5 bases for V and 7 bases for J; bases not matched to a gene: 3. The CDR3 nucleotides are TGCGCCAGCAGTATTAGCGGGAATGAGCAGTTCTTC. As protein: CASSISGNEQFF.

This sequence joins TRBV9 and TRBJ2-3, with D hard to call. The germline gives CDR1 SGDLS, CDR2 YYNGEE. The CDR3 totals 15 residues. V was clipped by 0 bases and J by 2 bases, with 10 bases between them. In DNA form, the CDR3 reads TGTGCCAGCAGCGTAGGGCAGTCCCCCACAGATACGCAGTATTTT. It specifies CASSVGQSPTDTQYF.

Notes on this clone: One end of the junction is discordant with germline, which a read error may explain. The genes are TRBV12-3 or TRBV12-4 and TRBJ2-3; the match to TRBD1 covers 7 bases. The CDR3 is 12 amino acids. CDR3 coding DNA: TGTGCCAGCAGTTTCTCGCAGGGCAGGGGGACTTTT. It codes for CASSFSQGRGTF.

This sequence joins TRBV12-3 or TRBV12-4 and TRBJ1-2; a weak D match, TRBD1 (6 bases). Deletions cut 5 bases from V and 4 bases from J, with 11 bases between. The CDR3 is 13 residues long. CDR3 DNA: TGTGCCAGCAGTCTGGGAGGGGGCTATGGCTACACCTTC. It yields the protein CASSLGGGYGYTF.

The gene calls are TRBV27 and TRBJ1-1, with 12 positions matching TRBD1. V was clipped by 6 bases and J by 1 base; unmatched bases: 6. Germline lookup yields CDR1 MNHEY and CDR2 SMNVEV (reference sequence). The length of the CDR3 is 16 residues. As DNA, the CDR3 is TGTGCCAGCAGGGGGGGACAGGGGGCGAGGAACACTGAAGCTTTCTTT. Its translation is CASRGGQGARNTEAFF.

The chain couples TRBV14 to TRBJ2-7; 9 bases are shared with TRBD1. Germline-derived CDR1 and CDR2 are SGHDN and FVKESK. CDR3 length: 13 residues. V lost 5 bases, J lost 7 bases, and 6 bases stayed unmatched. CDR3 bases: TGTGCCAGCAGCAGGGACAGGGCCTGGGAGCAGTACTTC. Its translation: CASSRDRAWEQYF.

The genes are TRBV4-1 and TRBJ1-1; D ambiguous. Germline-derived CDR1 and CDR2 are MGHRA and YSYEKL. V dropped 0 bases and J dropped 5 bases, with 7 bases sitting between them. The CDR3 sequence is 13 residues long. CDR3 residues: CASSQDPGTEAFF. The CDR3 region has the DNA TGCGCCAGCAGCCAAGACCCGGGGACTGAAGCTTTCTTT.

The CDR3 here is CATSDPPRVRSPDTQYF. CDR3 coding DNA: TGTGCCACCAGTGATCCCCCCAGGGTCCGTTCCCCAGATACGCAGTATTTT. The genes are TRBV24-1 and TRBJ2-3; a possible D gene is TRBD1 (5 bases). Germline V gene lookup returns CDR1 KGHDR and CDR2 SFDVKD. The CDR3 has 17 amino acids. V was trimmed by 3 bases and J by 4 bases, leaving 19 bases between them.

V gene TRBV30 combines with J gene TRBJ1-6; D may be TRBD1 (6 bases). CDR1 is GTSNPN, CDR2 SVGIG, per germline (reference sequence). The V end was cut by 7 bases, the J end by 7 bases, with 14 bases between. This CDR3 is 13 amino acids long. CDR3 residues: CASQQGWNSPLHF. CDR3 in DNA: TGTGCCTCACAACAGGGTTGGAATTCACCCCTCCACTTT.

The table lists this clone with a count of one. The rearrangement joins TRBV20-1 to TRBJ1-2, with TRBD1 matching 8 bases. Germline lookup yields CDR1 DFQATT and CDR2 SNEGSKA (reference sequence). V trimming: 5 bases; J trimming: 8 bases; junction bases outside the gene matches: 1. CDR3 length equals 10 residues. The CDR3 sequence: CSAAGGGYTF. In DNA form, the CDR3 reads TGCAGTGCTGCAGGGGGCGGCTACACCTTC.

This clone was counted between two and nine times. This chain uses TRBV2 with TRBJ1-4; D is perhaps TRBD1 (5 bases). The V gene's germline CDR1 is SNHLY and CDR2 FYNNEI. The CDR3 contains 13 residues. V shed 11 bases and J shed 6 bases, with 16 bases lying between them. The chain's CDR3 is CAAAVGEDEKLFF. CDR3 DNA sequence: TGTGCCGCCGCCGTGGGGGAGGATGAAAAACTGTTTTTT.

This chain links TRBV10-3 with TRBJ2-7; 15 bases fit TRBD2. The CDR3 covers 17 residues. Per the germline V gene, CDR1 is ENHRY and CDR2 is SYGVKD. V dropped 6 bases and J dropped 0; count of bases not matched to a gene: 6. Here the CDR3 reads CAISPGLAGGLSYEQYF. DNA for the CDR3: TGTGCCATCAGCCCGGGACTAGCGGGAGGACTCTCCTACGAGCAGTACTTC.

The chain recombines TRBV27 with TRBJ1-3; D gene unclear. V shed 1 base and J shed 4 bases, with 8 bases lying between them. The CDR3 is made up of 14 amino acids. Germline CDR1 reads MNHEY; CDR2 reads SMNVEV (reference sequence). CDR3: CASSLWAGGNTIYF. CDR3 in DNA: TGTGCCAGCAGTTTATGGGCAGGCGGAAACACCATATATTTT.

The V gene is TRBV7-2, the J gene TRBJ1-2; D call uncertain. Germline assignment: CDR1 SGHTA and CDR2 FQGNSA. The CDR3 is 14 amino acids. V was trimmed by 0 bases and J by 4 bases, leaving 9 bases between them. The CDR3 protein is CASSLAEGFYGYTF. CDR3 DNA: TGTGCCAGCAGCTTAGCCGAGGGTTTCTATGGCTACACCTTC.